A selection of T cell receptor beta chains follows, all from one sample in a study of OX40 agonist ivuxolimab in advanced cancers. TCRdb keeps only in-frame clones here, not all; method: immunoSEQ multiplex PCR. The sample shows tens of thousands of clones, approximately 90% of them seen only once. The sequencing here drew on CD4+ or CD8+ T cells sorted from blood, taken in a trial of the OX40 agonist ivuxolimab. The receptors here all came from an adult with an advanced solid tumor such as melanoma, head and neck, liver or kidney cancer. CDR3s include the opening cysteine and the closing phenylalanine or tryptophan. The order of the fields is D gene, J gene, clone size, V gene, CDR3 protein, CDR3 DNA. D genes are given only for firm matches. A clone size is listed for some rows: how often the clone was seen (once, few, many), or a class if it is expanded.

NA TRBJ2-5 NA TRBV5-1 CASSAGPQETQYF TGCGCCAGCAGCGCGGGACCCCAAGAGACCCAGTACTTC
NA TRBJ2-7 NA TRBV18 CASSPIGVTNYEQYF TGTGCCAGCTCACCAATCGGGGTTACGAACTACGAGCAGTACTTC
NA TRBJ2-1 NA TRBV6-6 CASSYPSQGHEQFF TGTGCCAGCAGTTACCCATCGCAGGGCCATGAGCAGTTCTTC
TRBD1 TRBJ2-3 NA TRBV5-1 CASRLGTGGWDTQYF TGCGCCAGCAGATTAGGGACAGGGGGCTGGGATACGCAGTATTTT
NA TRBJ1-4 NA TRBV5-1 CASTSDPTNEKLFF TGCGCCAGCACCTCGGACCCGACTAATGAAAAACTGTTTTTT
TRBD2 TRBJ2-7 NA TRBV5-1 CASSLASGVAHEQYF TGCGCCAGCAGCTTGGCTAGCGGGGTGGCGCACGAGCAGTACTTC
NA TRBJ2-7 few TRBV9 CASSGTLIGEQYF TGTGCCAGCAGCGGGACACTCATAGGGGAGCAGTACTTC
NA TRBJ2-2 NA TRBV28 CASSGGIPNTGELFF TGTGCTTCCTCGGGGGGCATCCCGAACACCGGGGAGCTGTTTTTT
NA TRBJ2-3 NA TRBV5-1 CASSLGQDTDTQYF TGCGCCAGCAGCTTGGGACAGGACACAGATACGCAGTATTTT
NA TRBJ2-7 NA TRBV2 CASSGGGRYEQYF TGTGCCAGCAGTGGAGGAGGAAGGTACGAGCAGTACTTC
TRBD1 TRBJ1-2 NA TRBV11-2 CASSSHGPGQGYYGYTF TGTGCCAGCAGCTCACACGGCCCGGGACAGGGGTACTATGGCTACACCTTC
NA TRBJ1-2 NA TRBV11-2 CASSLSANYGYTF TGTGCCAGCAGCTTAAGTGCTAACTATGGCTACACCTTC
NA TRBJ2-6 NA TRBV30 CASGANGANVLTF TGTGCCTCGGGGGCGAATGGGGCCAACGTCCTGACTTTC
TRBD2 TRBJ2-2 once TRBV27 CASSRLAGGTGELFF TGTGCCAGCAGTCGACTAGCGGGAGGCACCGGGGAGCTGTTTTTT
NA TRBJ2-7 once TRBV5-1 CASSTLQDYEQYF TGCGCCAGCAGCACCCTACAGGATTACGAGCAGTACTTC
NA TRBJ1-1 NA TRBV6-5 CASSPGVVNTEAFF TGTGCCAGCAGCCCAGGGGTGGTGAACACTGAAGCTTTCTTT
NA TRBJ2-2 NA TRBV28 CASISGTGRGGELFF TGTGCCAGCATATCCGGGACGGGGCGTGGCGGGGAGCTGTTTTTT
NA TRBJ2-1 NA TRBV6-5 CASSSSFNEQFF TGTGCCAGCAGTTCCTCCTTCAATGAGCAGTTCTTC
NA TRBJ2-7 NA TRBV6-5 CASSYRDILDEQYF TGTGCCAGCAGTTACCGGGACATTCTCGACGAGCAGTACTTC
NA TRBJ2-7 NA TRBV19 CASSIGRTYEQYF TGTGCCAGTAGTATCGGCAGAACCTACGAGCAGTACTTC
TRBD2 TRBJ2-7 NA TRBV5-1 CASSATGGPGYEQYF TGCGCCAGCAGCGCCACGGGAGGACCAGGATACGAGCAGTACTTC
NA TRBJ2-5 NA TRBV5-1 CASSLAGSQETQYF TGCGCCAGCAGCTTGGCAGGGAGCCAAGAGACCCAGTACTTC
TRBD2 TRBJ2-1 NA TRBV7-9 CASSRTSGVSSYNEQFF TGTGCCAGCAGCAGGACTAGCGGAGTCAGCTCCTACAATGAGCAGTTCTTC
TRBD1 TRBJ1-1 NA TRBV7-9 CASSTGQSYVNTEAFF TGTGCCAGCAGCACGGGACAGTCCTATGTGAACACTGAAGCTTTCTTT
NA TRBJ2-2 NA TRBV6-1 CASQGTTNTGELFF TGTGCCAGCCAAGGGACAACGAACACCGGGGAGCTGTTTTTT
NA TRBJ1-3 NA TRBV18 CASSPPTGQSSGNTIYF TGTGCCAGCTCCCCCCCCACAGGGCAGAGCTCTGGAAACACCATATATTTT
TRBD1 TRBJ1-2 NA TRBV28 CASRLDRGRILYTF TGTGCCAGCAGATTGGACAGGGGGCGAATCCTCTACACCTTC
NA TRBJ1-1 NA TRBV7-8 CASSGSLMMNTEAFF TGTGCCAGCTCGGGGAGTCTAATGATGAACACTGAAGCTTTCTTT
TRBD2 TRBJ2-7 few TRBV6-1 CASSEAKLAVYEQYF TGTGCCAGCAGTGAAGCAAAACTAGCGGTCTACGAGCAGTACTTC
NA TRBJ2-5 NA TRBV2 CASSDAGGPQETQYF TGTGCCAGCAGTGATGCCGGGGGGCCCCAAGAGACCCAGTACTTC
NA TRBJ2-3 NA TRBV5-1 CASSLAGGTDTQYF TGCGCCAGCAGCTTGGCAGGAGGAACAGATACGCAGTATTTT
NA TRBJ1-1 NA TRBV27 CASSLSGQANTEAFF TGTGCCAGCAGTTTATCAGGTCAGGCGAACACTGAAGCTTTCTTT
NA TRBJ1-3 once TRBV7-3 CASKGSGNTIYF TGTGCCAGCAAGGGCTCTGGAAACACCATATATTTT
TRBD1 TRBJ1-3 NA TRBV2 CASSATSGQAYSGNTIYF TGTGCCAGCAGCGCTACCTCGGGACAGGCCTATTCTGGAAACACCATATATTTT
NA TRBJ2-5 NA TRBV9 CASSVEGLQAAGETQYF TGTGCCAGCAGCGTAGAAGGTCTACAGGCCGCTGGAGAGACCCAGTACTTC
NA TRBJ2-7 NA TRBV6-5 CASRLLHSYEQYF TGTGCCAGCAGGCTACTTCACTCCTACGAGCAGTACTTC
NA TRBJ1-5 few TRBV5-1 CASSFGGGGQPQHF TGCGCCAGCAGCTTTGGGGGCGGGGGTCAGCCCCAGCATTTT
NA TRBJ1-4 NA TRBV5-1 CASSLALTGTSNEKLFF TGCGCCAGCAGCTTGGCACTCACCGGGACTTCTAATGAAAAACTGTTTTTT
NA TRBJ2-3 NA TRBV5-1 CASSLGGGGTDTQYF TGCGCCAGCAGCTTGGGAGGAGGGGGAACCGATACGCAGTATTTT
NA TRBJ2-1 NA TRBV28 CASSFGGGVFF TGTGCCAGCAGTTTCGGCGGAGGTGTGTTCTTC
TRBD1 TRBJ2-7 NA TRBV28 CASSSGQGVYEQYF TGTGCCAGCAGTTCGGGACAGGGGGTTTACGAGCAGTACTTC
TRBD1 TRBJ1-4 NA TRBV19 CAGTATNEKLFF TGTGCCGGGACAGCAACTAATGAAAAACTGTTTTTT